This T cell receptor beta chain originates from a study of shared clonotypes between healthy human individuals. This CDR3 region has 14 residues. Trimming removed 6 bases from V and 11 bases from J; junction bases left unmatched: 13. The germline V gene encodes CDR1 MNHEY and CDR2 SVGAGI. The method was immunoSEQ multiplex PCR; TCRdb's version includes in-frame clones alone and lacks a portion of them. The data contain approximately 400,000 clones, around 96% of them singletons. The chain uses TRBV6-5 and TRBJ1-1, with 9 bases lining up with TRBD1. The TCR was taken from a man aged 25 to 40 in good health. Input material: memory CD8+ T cells sorted from blood. Noted subset: CD45RO+ cells pooled with CCR7-negative TemRA cells. The CDR3 region is CASRAGTGLPGAFF. In DNA, the CDR3 is TGTGCCAGCAGAGCCGGGACAGGGTTGCCGGGGGCTTTCTTT.